What follows is one TCR beta chain and its context. The antigen is undetermined. Trimming stripped 4 bases from V and 2 bases from J, with 4 bases between. Germline CDR1 and CDR2: MNHEY and SMNVEV (reference sequence). The CDR3 is made up of 12 amino acids. The PCR used 60 Vbeta and 13 Jbeta primers. In the original workflow: A later analysis counted around 80 million unique TCR beta chains, 10 million to 12 million shared. Only in-frame clones appear in the TCRdb table, and some are missing; sequencing was by immunoSEQ multiplex PCR. That table supplies the V and J calls and clone size; D and trimming were determined from the DNA. The table shows hundreds of thousands of clones, with 70% to 85% occurring only once. The data are from a study of cytomegalovirus exposure and HLA in healthy donors. Points from the study as a whole: A later analysis reportedly found that, within productive TCRs, an Asian-associated ancestry cluster had fewer N-insertions than the mean observed across the roughly 670 donors. As confirmed in vitro, a few CMV-associated chains were specific for CMV antigens. Later, an analysis showed that TCR beta chains associated with HLA were more clonally expanded than others that were equally common.

The chain carries TRBV27 and TRBJ2-3; D remains ambiguous. Sample: PBMCs. The sequence derives from a woman aged 40 to 49 in good health and CMV-seronegative. The CDR3 protein is CASSSYTDTQYF. CDR3 bases: TGTGCCAGCAGTTCCTACACAGATACGCAGTATTTT.